This T cell receptor (beta chain) comes out of a study of glioma-infiltrating T cells after dendritic cell vaccination (dated by TCRdb to the mid-2010s). Broadly, across the study: A cohort of roughly 15 glioblastoma patients from Phase I and II dendritic cell vaccination trials was included, of whom 9 were newly diagnosed and 6 had recurrent disease. Between the early 2000s and the early 2010s, patients were given autologous tumor lysate-pulsed dendritic cell vaccination. The vaccine consisted of monocyte-derived dendritic cells cultured seven to eight days with IL-4 and GM-CSF, then pulsed overnight with autologous tumor lysate. Patients received three intradermal dendritic cell vaccine injections at biweekly intervals in the arm below the axilla. In glioblastoma patients vaccinated with dendritic cells, deep sequencing of TCR beta CDR3 regions served to measure the amount of tumor-infiltrating lymphocytes and to compare repertoires between tumor and blood. Survival after dendritic cell vaccination was correlated with TCR sequencing metrics such as TIL content and the overlap between tumor and blood repertoires.

Selection of patients required sufficient residual fresh-frozen tumor tissue and over two years of available survival data. Molecular status otherwise varied across the glioblastoma patients, but none of them carried an isocitrate dehydrogenase mutation. PBMC were collected before vaccination, two weeks after the third vaccination, and at tumor progression when it occurred. The Qiagen DNeasy Blood extraction Kit was used for extraction of genomic DNA. Taken from the germline V gene (reference sequence), the CDR1 and CDR2 loops are MNHEY and SMNVEV. Reading from cysteine to phenylalanine, the CDR3 counts 18 amino acids. Of all the DNA, just the CDR3 is kept, 54 bases in frame from base 1. V ends up 2 bases short and J 8 bases short, with an unmatched junction base count of 16. This clone has a handful of counts. Its specific antigen is unknown. No base-level quality is on record; no much larger clone is a single base apart.

What the research found in general, with its limitations: The cohort was small and heterogeneous, few patients had complete blood and tumor sets, and even fewer had initial-recurrent tumor pairs. The three-group TCR overlap response model was characterized as speculative, and prospective validation of the model was stated to be required. No direct relationship between TCR clonality and survival was found, suggesting that a diverse polyclonal response may matter. After dendritic cell vaccination, a higher estimated pretreatment TIL content predicted longer time to progression and longer overall survival.

TCRB CDR3 regions were amplified from approximately 2 ug genomic DNA, or all available DNA if less, using the immunoSEQ assay. The multiplex PCR employed 60 forward primers targeting TCR V beta segments and 13 reverse primers targeting J beta segments. Synthetic control templates were spiked into each sample at limiting dilution to estimate reads per starting template. Sequencing produced 87 bp reads on the Illumina HiSeq System. Processing in the source paper ran as follows. PCR and sequencing errors were removed by a nearest neighbor algorithm that merged closely related sequences. TCR overlap was defined as the percentage of unique tumor TCR beta sequences that were also present in the same patient's peripheral blood. Drawn from immuneACCESS, this table holds only the in-frame rearrangements with V and J called that TCRdb kept. Clones are partly lost; checked studies trace under half to an unresolved V gene and leave the rest unexplained. The DNA gave D and trimming, while V, J and clone size come from that table. A total of approximately 100,000 clones appear in this sample, roughly 76% of them only once. More than 10% of the sample is held by the ten biggest clonotypes.

The origin of this receptor is a human donor with glioblastoma. The sample in question was blood, obtained before dendritic cell vaccination. The chain couples TRBV27 to TRBJ2-1, and 9 junctional nucleotides match TRBD1. The CDR3 has the sequence CASSLGDRVFGLGDEQFF. At the DNA level, the sequence is TGTGCCAGCAGTTTAGGGGACAGGGTTTTCGGTTTGGGGGATGAGCAGTTCTTC.